The 25 T cell receptor beta chains reported below all come from one sample, sequenced in a study of blood T cells in healthy people across ages. A second roughly 7 to 12 cycle PCR used barcoded and J-beta primers. TCRdb reanalysed the 5' RACE reads using MiXCR and keeps one entry per CDR3 protein. In the table there are about 2 million distinct CDR3 sequences, 49% of which are singletons. The sequencing sample was made of blood. These receptors originate from a woman in her 40s in good health.

The chain carries TRBV11-2 and TRBJ1-2; D is ambiguous. This CDR3 contains 14 residues. Trimming shortened V by 6 bases and J by 10 bases, and 21 bases separated the two germline ends. Germline lookup yields CDR1 SGHAT and CDR2 FQNNGV. CDR3 DNA: TGTGCCAGCAGTTCCATCCAAGGGTTTTGGGACTACACCTTC. Its protein is CASSSIQGFWDYTF.

V usage is TRBV7-2 and J usage is TRBJ2-5, with a tentative D call TRBD2 (5 bases). This CDR3 has 15 residues. V was trimmed by 2 bases and J by 3 bases, leaving 13 bases between them. Germline CDR1 and CDR2: SGHTA and FQGNSA. The CDR3 region has the DNA TGTGCCAGCAGCTTACGGGGTGTGGGAGAAGAGACCCAGTACTTC. Amino acids: CASSLRGVGEETQYF.

This chain links TRBV11-2 with TRBJ2-5; D not certain. The CDR3 contains 12 residues. The germline V gene encodes CDR1 SGHAT and CDR2 FQNNGV. V lost 0 bases to trimming and J lost 7 bases, with 6 bases between them. CDR3 coding DNA: TGTGCCAGCAGCTTAGATTTTCGGACCCAGTACTTC. Amino acids: CASSLDFRTQYF.

A few counts support this clonotype. The chain joins TRBV24-1 to TRBJ2-3; 8 bases line up with TRBD1. Germline CDR1 is KGHDR and CDR2 is SFDVKD. The CDR3 loop spans 13 amino acids. V shed 8 bases and J 6 bases; nucleotides not matched to a gene: 6. In DNA form, the CDR3 reads TGTGCCACCACAGGGGGCGATTGGGATACGCAGTATTTT. This encodes CATTGGDWDTQYF.

The chain couples TRBV20-1 to TRBJ1-4; D gene uncertain. V gave up 1 base and J gave up 0 bases, with 9 bases separating them. The CDR3 length is 15 residues. Germline CDR1 DFQATT, CDR2 SNEGSKA (reference sequence). The CDR3 sequence is CSARANSPTNEKLFF. CDR3 DNA sequence: TGCAGTGCTAGAGCAAACAGCCCAACTAATGAAAAACTGTTTTTT.

The rearrangement links TRBV2 to TRBJ2-1, with TRBD2 identical over 11 bases. The CDR3 spans 18 residues. The V gene's germline CDR1 is SNHLY and CDR2 FYNNEI. J lost 4 bases, V lost 0 bases, and 8 bases had no gene match. DNA of the CDR3: TGTGCCAGCAGTGAAGCGCTACTAGCGGGGGACAAATACAATGAGCAGTTCTTC. It codes for CASSEALLAGDKYNEQFF.

This chain joins TRBV5-1 and TRBJ2-1; the D is unclear. Trimming removed 0 bases from V and 7 bases from J, with 11 bases in between. This CDR3 comprises 14 residues. Per the germline V gene, CDR1 is SGHRS and CDR2 is YFSETQ. The DNA of the CDR3 is TGCGCCAGCAGCTTGGAGGCAGTAGTAAATGAGCAGTTCTTC. It codes for CASSLEAVVNEQFF.

This sequence joins TRBV28 and TRBJ2-7; D call uncertain. The CDR3 is 13 residues long. CDR1 is MDHEN, CDR2 SYDVKM, per germline. Deletions cut 8 bases from V and 6 bases from J, with 17 bases between. The CDR3, as DNA: TGTGCCAGCCAGACAAGGATACCGCTCGAGCAGTACTTC. The encoded protein is CASQTRIPLEQYF.

The chain combines TRBV21-1 with TRBJ2-1. TRBV21-1 is noted as a pseudogene. There are 14 residues in the CDR3. CDR3 loop: CASQDGTSYNEQFF. Written as DNA, the CDR3 is TGTGCCAGCCAAGACGGAACGTCCTACAATGAGCAGTTCTTC.

The chain recombines TRBV2 with TRBJ1-5, with D uncertain. Between the trimmed V and J ends, which lost 5 bases and 0 bases, there was a span of 8 bases. This CDR3 has 14 residues. Germline-derived CDR1 and CDR2 are SNHLY and FYNNEI. In DNA form, the CDR3 reads TGTGCCAGCAGTCCCCCGAGTAGCAATCAGCCCCAGCATTTT. This translates into CASSPPSSNQPQHF.

Only one count was recorded for this clonotype. The chain has TRBV5-1 and TRBJ2-7; D is perhaps TRBD2 (6 bases). This CDR3 contains 15 residues. CDR1 is SGHRS, CDR2 YFSETQ, per germline. With 4 bases removed from V and 7 bases from J, the gap between germline ends came to 21 bases. The CDR3 sequence: CASSPNPQVAGEQYF. The CDR3 coding sequence is TGCGCCAGCAGCCCCAACCCCCAGGTGGCGGGAGAGCAGTACTTC.

The rearrangement joins TRBV10-3 to TRBJ2-1; 8 nucleotides match TRBD1. The DNA matches TRBJ2-7 better at its end, which makes the J call doubtful. This CDR3 region has 13 residues. Germline CDR1 ENHRY, CDR2 SYGVKD. DNA for the CDR3: TGTGCCATCAGTGTGACAGGGGCGGAAGAGCAGTACTTC. Its translation is CAISVTGAEEQYF.

In this sample, this clonotype turned up a few times. This chain joins TRBV7-9 and TRBJ2-3; TRBD2 matches 12 bases. This CDR3 comprises 15 residues. V gave up 5 bases and J gave up 5 bases; unmatched junction bases: 5. Germline V gene data show CDR1 as SEHNR and CDR2 as FQNEAQ (reference sequence). CDR3 loop: CASSPSGGAVDTQYF. The CDR3 DNA follows: TGTGCCAGCAGCCCTAGCGGGGGGGCCGTAGATACGCAGTATTTT.

This clonotype showed up just a few times. V gene TRBV6-6 combines with J gene TRBJ2-4; 10 bases fit TRBD2. The J call is uncertain, as TRBJ2-7 better fits the DNA end. The CDR3 sequence is 15 residues long. The germline gives CDR1 MNHNY, CDR2 SVGAGI (reference sequence). CDR3 region: CASSAPSGGFYEQYF. Here the CDR3 DNA reads TGTGCCAGCAGTGCTCCTAGCGGGGGTTTTTACGAGCAGTACTTC.

The V and J genes are TRBV12-3 or TRBV12-4 and TRBJ2-7; TRBD1 matches at 7 bases. Trimming removed 6 bases from V and 0 bases from J; junction bases left unmatched: 11. The CDR3 is 16 residues long. The CDR3 DNA sequence: TGTGCCAGCAGCCATAGGGGGACAGTGAGCTCCTACGAGCAGTACTTC. Protein: CASSHRGTVSSYEQYF.

This clonotype appeared a few times. The V call is TRBV5-1, the J call TRBJ2-7; D is unresolved. Trimming took 4 bases from V and 6 from J, leaving 11 bases between them. Germline V CDR1 and CDR2: SGHRS, YFSETQ. This CDR3 contains 12 residues. CDR3 sequence reads: CASSPDLREQYF. CDR3 nucleotides: TGCGCCAGCAGCCCCGATCTCCGCGAGCAGTACTTC.

To note about this clonotype: The germline gene is not matched at one end of the junction; a read error may be the cause. The chain couples TRBV7-2 to TRBJ2-3; D is possibly TRBD2 (5 bases). Germline values: CDR1 SGHTA, CDR2 FQGNSA. This CDR3 has 16 amino acids. The CDR3 nucleotides read TGTGCCAGCAGCTTAGTTCCGGGGTCTAGCACAGATACGCGGTATTTT. It encodes CASSLVPGSSTDTRYF.

The chain uses TRBV2 and TRBJ2-1; the D gene is possibly TRBD2 (6 bases). V shed 7 bases and J shed 13 bases, with 20 bases lying between them. Germline-derived CDR1 and CDR2 are SNHLY and FYNNEI. This CDR3 has 13 residues. DNA of the CDR3: TGTGCCAGCACCGCTTACGGGGGAGAGACCCAGTTCTTC. Translated: CASTAYGGETQFF.

This chain uses TRBV11-2 with TRBJ2-5, with D maybe TRBD2 (5 bases). The CDR3 has 14 residues. Germline CDR1 is SGHAT and CDR2 is FQNNGV. V shed 5 bases and J shed 4 bases, with 14 bases lying between them. CDR3 nucleotide sequence: TGTGCCAGCAGCCAAGCAGAGGGTTTAGAGACCCAGTACTTC. It specifies CASSQAEGLETQYF. The full variable domain, rest sourced from reference TRBV11-2 and TRBJ2-5, is EAGVAQSPRYKIIEKRQSVAFWCNPISGHATLYWYQQILGQGPKLLIQFQNNGVVDDSQLPKDRFSAERLKGVDSTLKIQPAKLEDSAVYLCASSQAEGLETQYFGPGTRLLVL.

The J gene is TRBJ2-2, the V gene TRBV20-1; TRBD2 agrees at 8 bases. Losses at the gene ends were 4 bases for V and 7 bases for J; bases not matched to a gene: 8. CDR3 length: 14 amino acids. CDR1 is DFQATT and CDR2 is SNEGSKA in the germline V gene (reference sequence). The DNA of the CDR3 is TGCAGTGCTATCTCCGGGGGGGCCTTCGGGGAGCTGTTTTTT. Protein product: CSAISGGAFGELFF.

Ten or more counts support this clonotype. The rearrangement links TRBV18 to TRBJ2-7, with TRBD2 identical over 8 bases. The CDR3 spans 14 residues. Germline trimming cut 2 bases from V and 2 bases from J; bases unmatched to any gene: 2. CDR1 and CDR2 (germline): KGHSH, LQKENI. The CDR3 is CASSPGGGPYEQYF. CDR3 sequence (DNA): TGTGCCAGCTCACCAGGCGGGGGGCCCTACGAGCAGTACTTC.

This clonotype was observed a few times. V gene TRBV7-2 combines with J gene TRBJ2-5; 9 bases are a match to TRBD2. Germline V gene lookup returns CDR1 SGHTA and CDR2 FQGNSA. There are 15 residues in the CDR3. Trimming cost V 1 base and J 5 bases; bases outside gene matches: 5. The CDR3 protein is CASSLGGLAGETQYF. The CDR3, as DNA: TGTGCCAGCAGCTTAGGGGGACTAGCAGGGGAGACCCAGTACTTC.

The sample holds a few counts of this clonotype. The V gene is TRBV20-1, the J gene TRBJ2-5, with D perhaps TRBD2 (6 bases). V was cut by 3 bases and J by 2 bases, with 19 bases left in between. The CDR3 runs to 16 residues. CDR1 is DFQATT, CDR2 SNEGSKA, per germline (reference sequence). For the CDR3, the DNA is TGCAGTGCTAGGTATATCGCGGGGCGACGGCAAGAGACCCAGTACTTC. It specifies CSARYIAGRRQETQYF.

The V gene is TRBV5-1, the J gene TRBJ1-1; TRBD1 matches 12 bases. The CDR3 covers 19 residues. Germline CDR1 and CDR2: SGHRS and YFSETQ. Unmatched junction bases numbered 13, after V lost 4 bases and J lost 0 bases. CDR3 in amino acids: CASSPGTGGSLSMNTEAFF. CDR3 in DNA: TGCGCCAGCAGCCCCGGGACAGGGGGCTCCCTTTCGATGAACACTGAAGCTTTCTTT.

This clonotype was seen a handful of times. The chain has TRBV4-3 and TRBJ1-5; D uncertain. The CDR3 sequence is 14 residues long. Germline-derived CDR1 and CDR2 are LGHNA and YSLEER. The V end lost 0 bases, the J end lost 2 bases, and 5 bases lay between the germline ends. For the CDR3, the DNA is TGCGCCAGCAGCCAAGATTTGGGCAATCAGCCCCAGCATTTT. It encodes CASSQDLGNQPQHF.